The rows below give T cell receptor beta chains drawn from one sample of a study of blood T cell repertoires in COVID-19. The protocol was immunoSEQ multiplex PCR, while the TCRdb copy is restricted to in-frame clones and leaves out a portion. The sample holds under 250,000 clones, around 81% seen once. The sample was peripheral blood. The source is a woman in her seventies with acute or convalescent COVID-19. CDR3s include the opening cysteine and the closing phenylalanine or tryptophan. A D gene is named only where the DNA matches it firmly. Some rows mark clone size as missing; the rest say once, few, many or name a class of expanded clone.

j_call v_call d_call clone_size cdr3_nt cdr3_aa
TRBJ1-4 TRBV14 NA NA TGTGCCAGCAGCCAATTCACCAGGGGTGAAAAACTGTTTTTT CASSQFTRGEKLFF
TRBJ2-3 TRBV2 TRBD1 NA TGTGCCAGCAGTGAAAGGCAGGACAGGGGGTTAGATACGCAGTATTTT CASSERQDRGLDTQYF
TRBJ2-7 TRBV30 TRBD2 NA TGTGCCTGGAGTGTAACCCCTCGGGGGAGGGGTCGACTCTACGAGCAGTACTTC CAWSVTPRGRGRLYEQYF
TRBJ2-7 TRBV6-5 NA NA TGTGCCAGCACGACTCCCCAGATGTCCTACGAGCAGTACTTC CASTTPQMSYEQYF
TRBJ2-1 TRBV5-1 NA NA TGCGCCAGCAGATACTCCGGGACTCGATACAATGAGCAGTTCTTC CASRYSGTRYNEQFF
TRBJ1-1 TRBV6-5 TRBD1 NA TGTGCCAGCAGTTATGGACAGGGGCACACTGAAGCTTTCTTT CASSYGQGHTEAFF
TRBJ2-1 TRBV5-1 TRBD1 NA TGCGCCAGCAGCGGGGGACAGAGCTACAATGAGCAGTTCTTC CASSGGQSYNEQFF
TRBJ2-3 TRBV10-1 TRBD2 once TGCGCCAGCAGCCCTAGCGGGGGAGCGCAGTATTTT CASSPSGGAQYF
TRBJ1-1 TRBV6-5 NA NA TGTGCCAGCAGTCCCTACAATGTCCCGACAGGCGTAGCTTTCTTT CASSPYNVPTGVAFF
TRBJ1-4 TRBV10-2 TRBD1 few TGCGCCAGCAGTGAACAGGGGGCGGGGGAAAAACTGTTTTTT CASSEQGAGEKLFF
TRBJ2-2 TRBV6-4 TRBD2 NA TGTGCCAGCAGCGAGCGGGGGGAGGGGGAGCTGTTTTTT CASSERGEGELFF
TRBJ1-1 TRBV6-6 TRBD1 NA TGTGCCAGCAGTATACAGGGGCCGGACACTGAAGCTTTCTTT CASSIQGPDTEAFF
TRBJ2-2 TRBV10-3 TRBD1 NA TGTGCCATCAGCCCGGGACAGGACTCCGGGGAGCTGTTTTTT CAISPGQDSGELFF
TRBJ1-4 TRBV5-5 NA NA TGTGCCAGCAGCCCGACAGCCTCCGGTGAAAAACTGTTTTTT CASSPTASGEKLFF
TRBJ1-1 TRBV7-2 NA NA TGTGCCAGCAGCTTAGACCCAGGCCAGTATGAAGCTTTCTTT CASSLDPGQYEAFF
TRBJ2-5 TRBV7-3 NA NA TGTGCCAGCAGCTTAACGGACGGGGAGCGCCAGACCCAGTACTTC CASSLTDGERQTQYF
TRBJ1-2 TRBV5-1 NA once TGCGCCAGCAGCCCCGATAGGGGCAACTATGGCTACACCTTC CASSPDRGNYGYTF
TRBJ2-2 TRBV12-3/TRBV12-4 NA NA TGTGCCAGCAGCAGGGAAACCGGGGAGCTGTTTTTT CASSRETGELFF
TRBJ2-1 TRBV29-1 NA NA TGCAGCGTTGAAGGGGGGGACAGACGATCCTACAATGAGCAGTTCTTC CSVEGGDRRSYNEQFF
TRBJ2-3 TRBV9 TRBD2 once TGTGCCAGCAGCGTAGGAATAGCGGGGGCCGGCGCAGATACGCAGTATTTT CASSVGIAGAGADTQYF
TRBJ2-1 TRBV7-2 TRBD2 NA TGTGCCAGCAGTCTTAGCGGGGGACCTTTTGGTGAGCAGTTCTTC CASSLSGGPFGEQFF
TRBJ2-3 TRBV5-1 NA NA TGCGCCACTTCGACTGGTGGCACAGATACGCAGTATTTT CATSTGGTDTQYF
TRBJ2-2 TRBV30 TRBD2 NA TGTGCCTGGAGTGTGCTAGCGGGTCCATCCGGGGAGCTGTTTTTT CAWSVLAGPSGELFF
TRBJ1-4 TRBV27 NA NA TGTGCCAGCACCGTAGGTTGGGGGGCTAATGAAAAACTGTTTTTT CASTVGWGANEKLFF
TRBJ2-3 TRBV4-1 NA NA TGCGCCAGCAGCCAAGATAATCCAGGTATCACAGATACGCAGTATTTT CASSQDNPGITDTQYF
TRBJ1-2 TRBV6-1 TRBD1 NA TGTGCCAGCAGTGAACTACAGGGGGCTCTAGGCTATGGCTACACCTTC CASSELQGALGYGYTF
TRBJ2-1 TRBV27 TRBD2 NA TGTGCCAGCGCCCTAGCGGGGACCTACAATGAGCAGTTCTTC CASALAGTYNEQFF
TRBJ2-5 TRBV5-6 NA NA TGTGCCAGCAGCTTGGACGGCGCGATCGGGTTGGAGACCCAGTACTTC CASSLDGAIGLETQYF
TRBJ2-3 TRBV24-1 NA NA TGTGCCACCAGTACGGCTGCGGGCACAGATACGCAGTATTTT CATSTAAGTDTQYF
TRBJ2-2 TRBV19 NA NA TGTGCCAGTAGTATAAGGGGGAGGGCCCCGGAGCTGTTTTTT CASSIRGRAPELFF
TRBJ2-3 TRBV6-5 TRBD1 few TGTGCCAGTGGTGACAGGGGTCAATTCTCAGATACGCAGTATTTT CASGDRGQFSDTQYF
TRBJ2-3 TRBV12-2 NA NA TGTGCCCCCCGTCGAAGCGGGGGCCCCACAGATACGCAGTATTTT CAPRRSGGPTDTQYF
TRBJ1-2 TRBV10-2 TRBD1 few TGCGCCAGCACCAGCCCGGACAGGGCGAACTATGGCTACACCTTC CASTSPDRANYGYTF
TRBJ1-1 TRBV11-3 NA NA TGTGCCAGCAGCTCAAGGATTCGGGATGAGGCTGAAGCTTTCTTT CASSSRIRDEAEAFF
TRBJ1-4 TRBV2 NA NA TGTGCCAGCAGGGGGCCGAATGAAAAACTGTTTTTT CASRGPNEKLFF
TRBJ1-1 TRBV12-3/TRBV12-4 NA few TGTGCCAGCAGTTTAGAGATCTATCGGGCTTTCTTT CASSLEIYRAFF
TRBJ2-3 TRBV24-1 TRBD1 NA TGTGCCACCAGTGACTTAGGACAGGGGGCGGGGAGAGGCGCAGATACGCAGTATTTT CATSDLGQGAGRGADTQYF
TRBJ1-6 TRBV7-2 NA NA TGTGCCAGCAGCTCAGGGAATTCACCCCTCCACTTT CASSSGNSPLHF
TRBJ2-1 TRBV6-2/TRBV6-3 TRBD2 NA TGTGCCAGCAGTTCCACCGGGACTAGCGGGGGGTTCGCCTACAATGAGCAGTTCTTC CASSSTGTSGGFAYNEQFF
TRBJ2-1 TRBV6-2/TRBV6-3 NA NA TGTGCCAGCAGCTTGCGAGCGAATGAGCAGTTCTTC CASSLRANEQFF
TRBJ2-6 TRBV11-2 NA NA TGTGCCACGGGCAGGGTGCCGGGGGCCAACGTCCTGACTTTC CATGRVPGANVLTF
TRBJ2-5 TRBV15 TRBD1 NA TGTGCCACCAGCCGACGGACAGGGGAAGAGACCCAGTACTTC CATSRRTGEETQYF
TRBJ2-5 TRBV10-2 TRBD1 NA TGCGCCAGCAGAGGGACAGGTGGAAGGGAGACCCAGTACTTC CASRGTGGRETQYF
TRBJ1-1 TRBV11-2 NA NA TGTGCCAGCAGCAGAGGATCGGGGATGAACACTGAAGCTTTCTTT CASSRGSGMNTEAFF
TRBJ2-1 TRBV6-2/TRBV6-3 TRBD1 NA TGTGCCAGCAGTTACTCGAGGACAGGGGGCTCCGGGGGCTTCTTC CASSYSRTGGSGGFF